This T cell receptor (beta chain) was observed in a study of T cells in Graves' hyperthyroidism and ophthalmopathy. CDR3 size: 17 residues. In germline, CDR1 is SGHAT, CDR2 FQNNGV. Trimming pared 8 bases from V and 2 bases from J, leaving 24 bases between. TCR beta CDR3 sequences were amplified from RNA transcripts. The study used the HTBI primer set for a first-round RT-PCR of the TCR CDR3. TCRdb re-analysed the multiplex PCR reads in MiXCR, keeping a single row per CDR3 protein. The table lists roughly 170,000 distinct CDR3 sequences, 8% to 9.5% of them singletons. The rearrangement links TRBV11-2 to TRBJ2-5; TRBD1 or TRBD2 may be the D gene (5 bases each). The receptor's source is a woman under 30 with Graves' hyperthyroidism that later progressed to Graves' ophthalmopathy. The sample taken for sequencing was blood. CDR3 in DNA: TGTGCCAGCGCACCCGGGGCAGGCGATGTTAGACAAGAGACCCAGTACTTC. Protein product: CASAPGAGDVRQETQYF.